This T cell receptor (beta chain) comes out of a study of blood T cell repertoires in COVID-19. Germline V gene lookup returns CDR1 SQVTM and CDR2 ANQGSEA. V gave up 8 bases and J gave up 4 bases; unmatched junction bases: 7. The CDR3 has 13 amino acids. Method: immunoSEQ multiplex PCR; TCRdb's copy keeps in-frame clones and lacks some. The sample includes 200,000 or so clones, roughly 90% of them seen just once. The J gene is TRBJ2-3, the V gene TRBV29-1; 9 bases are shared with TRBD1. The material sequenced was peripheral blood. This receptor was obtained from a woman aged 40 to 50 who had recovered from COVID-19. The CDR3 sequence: CSTGQGSPDTQYF. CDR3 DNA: TGCAGCACTGGACAGGGGTCCCCAGATACGCAGTATTTT.